This T cell receptor (beta chain) was captured by sequencing in a study of shared clonotypes between healthy human individuals. Study details: Donors consisted of a couple of women and three men between 18 and 49.

Deep level was the assay's run setting. Using immunoSEQ multiplex PCR, the repertoire was profiled, and TCRdb retains in-frame clones only, with some absent. The profile shows approximately 1.4 million clones, around 98% of them singletons. The source of this sequence is a man aged 25 to 40 in good health. Specimen: naive CD4+ T cells sorted from blood. Subset described: CD45RA+ positively selected.

The DNA of the CDR3 is TGTGCCAGCAGCATAAAGACAGGCTTCACCGGGGAGCTGTTTTTT. This gives the protein CASSIKTGFTGELFF. V and J are TRBV21-1 and TRBJ2-2; TRBD1 reflects the table's D call only, with no check against the DNA. TRBV21-1 is given as a pseudogene. CDR3 length: 15 amino acids.